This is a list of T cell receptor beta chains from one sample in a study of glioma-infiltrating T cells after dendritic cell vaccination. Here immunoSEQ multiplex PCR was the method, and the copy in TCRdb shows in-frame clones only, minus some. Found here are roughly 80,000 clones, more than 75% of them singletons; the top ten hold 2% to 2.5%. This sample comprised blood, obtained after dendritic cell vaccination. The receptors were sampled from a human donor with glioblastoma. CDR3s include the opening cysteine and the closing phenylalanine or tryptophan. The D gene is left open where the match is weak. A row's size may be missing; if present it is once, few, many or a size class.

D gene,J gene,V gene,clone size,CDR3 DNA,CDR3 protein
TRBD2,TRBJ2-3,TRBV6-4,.,TGTGCCAGCAGTGACCGGGCGGGGGAGAACACAGATACGCAGTATTTT,CASSDRAGENTDTQYF
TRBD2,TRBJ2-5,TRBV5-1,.,TGCGCCAGCAGTCTAGCGGGGGGCCGGGGGGAGACCCAGTACTTC,CASSLAGGRGETQYF
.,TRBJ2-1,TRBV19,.,TGTGCCAGTACCACGGAGGCAGCTTACGATGAGCAGTTCTTC,CASTTEAAYDEQFF
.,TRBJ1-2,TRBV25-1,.,TGTGCCAGCAGCATGGGCAACTATGGCTACACCTTC,CASSMGNYGYTF
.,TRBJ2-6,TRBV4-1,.,TGCGCCAGCAGCCAAGGTGGGCAGGCCCTCTCTGGGGCCAACGTCCTGACTTTC,CASSQGGQALSGANVLTF
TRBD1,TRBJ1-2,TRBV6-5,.,TGTGCCAGCAGTCGGACAGGGGGGTATGGCTACACCTTC,CASSRTGGYGYTF
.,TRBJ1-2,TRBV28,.,TGTGCCAGCAGCCAGCCCGGAGGAAAGTATGGCTACACCTTC,CASSQPGGKYGYTF
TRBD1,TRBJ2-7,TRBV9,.,TGTGCCAGCAGCGTAGGCGACAGGGCGCACTACGAGCAGTACTTC,CASSVGDRAHYEQYF
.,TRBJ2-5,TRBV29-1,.,TGCAGCGTCGCGGGGACCAGTGTAGAGACCCAGTACTTC,CSVAGTSVETQYF
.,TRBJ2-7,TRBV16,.,TGTGCCAGCAGCCAATCATACGCGGCTAACGAGCAGTACTTC,CASSQSYAANEQYF
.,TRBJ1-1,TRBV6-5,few,TGTGCCAGCACTCGTTCCGGGATGACTGAAGCTTTCTTT,CASTRSGMTEAFF
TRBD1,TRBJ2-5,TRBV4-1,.,TGCGCCAGCAGCCAAGATTACGAGGGGGCTTCGGGTGAGACCCAGTACTTC,CASSQDYEGASGETQYF
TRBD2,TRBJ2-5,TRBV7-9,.,TGTGCCAGCAGCTTTCTAGCGGGGGGAGAGACCCAGTACTTC,CASSFLAGGETQYF
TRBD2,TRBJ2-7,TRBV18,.,TGTGCCAGCTCACCGCGGCTGAGGACTAGCGGGTTCTACGAGCAGTACTTC,CASSPRLRTSGFYEQYF
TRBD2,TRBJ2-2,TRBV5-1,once,TGCGCCAGCAGCTTGGAGTCTAGCGGGGGGAGTACCGGGGAGCTGTTTTTT,CASSLESSGGSTGELFF
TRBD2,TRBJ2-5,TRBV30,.,TGTGCCTGGAGTTGGACGTGGGGAGGGCACCGGGAGACCCAGTACTTC,CAWSWTWGGHRETQYF
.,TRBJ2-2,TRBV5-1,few,TGCGCCAGCAGCTTTGAGGGCGGGGAGCTGTTTTTT,CASSFEGGELFF
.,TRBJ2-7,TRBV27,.,TGTGCCAGCACGAGTCTTAGGGGGTCCATTTCCTACGAGCAGTACTTC,CASTSLRGSISYEQYF
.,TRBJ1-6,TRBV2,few,TGTGCCTGGCAGCGGGATATAACTTCACCCCTCCACTTT,CAWQRDITSPLHF
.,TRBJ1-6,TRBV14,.,TGTGCCAGCAGCCAAGATGCCGGGGAGAGAACCCTCCACTTT,CASSQDAGERTLHF
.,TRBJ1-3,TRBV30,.,TGTGCCTGGGGAGGGGTATTTGCGGGAAACACCATATATTTT,CAWGGVFAGNTIYF
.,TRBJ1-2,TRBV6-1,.,TGTGCCAGCAGTGAAGCAGGGGAGGATGGCTACACCTTC,CASSEAGEDGYTF
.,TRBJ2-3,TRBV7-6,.,TGTGCCAGCAGCACCCGGGGTAGCACAGATACGCAGTATTTT,CASSTRGSTDTQYF
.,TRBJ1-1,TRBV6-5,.,TGTGCCAGCACTGACATGGGGACTGGTAGTGAAGCTTTCTTT,CASTDMGTGSEAFF
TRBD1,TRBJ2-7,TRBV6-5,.,TGTGCCAGCAGTTACTCGGGACAGGGGAACAAGGACGAGCAGTACTTC,CASSYSGQGNKDEQYF
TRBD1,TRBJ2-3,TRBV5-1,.,TGCGCCAGCAGCTCCCTATTAGGACAGGGGGTCACAGATACGCAGTATTTT,CASSSLLGQGVTDTQYF
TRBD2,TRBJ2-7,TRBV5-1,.,TGCGCCAGCAGCCCGTTGACTAGCGGGGGGCCTTACGAGCAGTACTTC,CASSPLTSGGPYEQYF
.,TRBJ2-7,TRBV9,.,TGTGCCAGCAGCTTATCCGGGACTCTCTCCTACGAGCAGTACTTC,CASSLSGTLSYEQYF
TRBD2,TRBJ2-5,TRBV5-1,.,TGCGCCAGCAGCGGGGGACTAGCCTCGGAGACCCAGTACTTC,CASSGGLASETQYF
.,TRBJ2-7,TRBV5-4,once,TGTGCCAGCAGCTTGATGGCAGGCTACGAGCAGTACTTC,CASSLMAGYEQYF
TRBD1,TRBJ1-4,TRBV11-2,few,TGTGCCAGCAGCTTAACCGGACAGGGGGCGCGTGAAAAACTGTTTTTT,CASSLTGQGAREKLFF
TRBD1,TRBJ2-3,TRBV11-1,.,TGTGCCAGCCGGGACAGGGGCACAGATACGCAGTATTTT,CASRDRGTDTQYF
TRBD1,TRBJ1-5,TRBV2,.,TGTGCCAGCAGGACACAGGGGGCGCGTAGCAATCAGCCCCAGCATTTT,CASRTQGARSNQPQHF
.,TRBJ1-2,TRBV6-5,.,TGTGCCAGCAGTTACGGGGGCCAGCCCTATGGCTACACCTTC,CASSYGGQPYGYTF
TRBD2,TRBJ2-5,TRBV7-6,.,TGTGCCAGCAGCTTGCTAGCGGGGTCCCAAGAGACCCAGTACTTC,CASSLLAGSQETQYF
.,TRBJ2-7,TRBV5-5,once,TGTGCCAGCCTTACTATGACTTCCTACGAGCAGTACTTC,CASLTMTSYEQYF
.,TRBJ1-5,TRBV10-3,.,TGTGCCATCAGTGAGATCCGGGTGGGTCAGCCCCAGCATTTT,CAISEIRVGQPQHF
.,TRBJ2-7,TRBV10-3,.,TGTGCCTCTTCAGGCGACAGATACGAGCAGTACTTC,CASSGDRYEQYF
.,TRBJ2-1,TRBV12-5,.,TGTGCTAGTGGTTTGAATCCCCACGTTGCGGGGCGATGGGGCCATGAGCAGTTCTTC,CASGLNPHVAGRWGHEQFF
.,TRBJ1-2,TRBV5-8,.,TGTGCCAGCAGCTTGGTTCACGGAGGGCTCTTCGGGGGAGAAGATGGCTACACCTTC,CASSLVHGGLFGGEDGYTF
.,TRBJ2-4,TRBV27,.,TGTGCCAGCACCTCGACAGGACGCATTCAGTACTTC,CASTSTGRIQYF
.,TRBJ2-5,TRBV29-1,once,TGCAGCGTTGAATTTACAGCCGAAGAGACCCAGTACTTC,CSVEFTAEETQYF
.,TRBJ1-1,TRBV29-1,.,TGCAGCGGCCAAAGTGCCCAGGGGGAAGCTTTCTTT,CSGQSAQGEAFF
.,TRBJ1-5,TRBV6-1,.,TGTGCCAGCAGTGGGAAATGGGGCCATCAGCCCCAGCATTTT,CASSGKWGHQPQHF
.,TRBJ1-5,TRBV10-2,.,TGCGCCAGCAGACCCACAGGGTTGGGGCAGCCCCAGCATTTT,CASRPTGLGQPQHF
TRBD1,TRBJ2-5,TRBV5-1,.,TGCGCCAGCAGTTCCGGACAGGTCCAAGAGACCCAGTACTTC,CASSSGQVQETQYF
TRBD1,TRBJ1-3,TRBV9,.,TGTGCCAGCAGCCCTCGTGTAGGGACAGGAGCAAACACCATATATTTT,CASSPRVGTGANTIYF